This is a list of T cell receptor beta chains from one sample in a study of blood T cell repertoires in COVID-19. Sequencing was performed with immunoSEQ multiplex PCR; in TCRdb, only in-frame clones are kept and a portion is missing. This table has about 30,000 clones, 80% to 90% appearing once. Sequencing was carried out using peripheral blood. The receptors derive from a man older than 75 with acute or convalescent COVID-19. Both conserved end residues are part of each CDR3. The D gene is left open where the match is weak. Not all rows give a size; the values are once, few, many and, for expanded clones, a class.

TRBJ2-2	-	-	TRBV30	TGTGCCTGGAGTGTACAGACCCTAGCGTTCACCGGGGAGCTGTTTTTT	CAWSVQTLAFTGELFF
TRBJ1-3	once	-	TRBV5-4	TGTGCCAGCAGCTTGGGTCCAGGGGAGGGAAACACCATATATTTT	CASSLGPGEGNTIYF
TRBJ2-3	-	TRBD2	TRBV11-2	TGTGCCAGCAGCGGGGAGCGGGGGCACACAGATACGCAGTATTTT	CASSGERGHTDTQYF
TRBJ1-1	-	-	TRBV5-1	TGCGCCAGCAGTTACACAGTGAACACTGAAGCTTTCTTT	CASSYTVNTEAFF
TRBJ1-4	-	-	TRBV19	TGTGCCAGTAGTCCGCGAGGGCGGTTT	CASSPRGRF
TRBJ2-5	-	TRBD2	TRBV11-2	TGTGCCAGCAGCCCCAAAGCGGGGGGGCCGTTGGAGACCCAGTACTTC	CASSPKAGGPLETQYF
TRBJ2-3	-	-	TRBV6-6	TGTGCCAGCACGGGGAGCACAGATACGCAGTATTTT	CASTGSTDTQYF
TRBJ1-2	-	-	TRBV5-5	TGTGCCAGCAGCTTCCCCATGTCAGGCAACTATGGCTACACCTTC	CASSFPMSGNYGYTF
TRBJ2-3	-	-	TRBV30	TGTGCCTGGAGAAAAATTGGCTGGGGAGGCACAGATACGCAGTATTTT	CAWRKIGWGGTDTQYF
TRBJ1-5	-	-	TRBV24-1	TGTGCCACCAGTGATTCCCTTAGCAATCAGCCCCAGCATTTT	CATSDSLSNQPQHF
TRBJ2-7	-	-	TRBV14	TGTGCCAGCAGCCAAGTCACCGGGAGAAACTACGAGCAGTACTTC	CASSQVTGRNYEQYF
TRBJ2-7	-	TRBD1	TRBV27	TGTGCCAGCAGTCTGCCCGGACAGGGAATCTACGAGCAGTACTTC	CASSLPGQGIYEQYF
TRBJ1-4	-	-	TRBV19	TGTGCCAGTAGACCGGTGCTTGAAAATGAAAAACTGTTTTTT	CASRPVLENEKLFF
TRBJ1-1	-	-	TRBV6-6	TGTGCCAGCAGGCCCTCTCGAGTGAACACTGAAGCTTTCTTT	CASRPSRVNTEAFF
TRBJ2-2	-	TRBD2	TRBV9	TGTGCCAGCAGCGTAGGGACTAGCGGGATCACCGGGGAGCTGTTTTTT	CASSVGTSGITGELFF
TRBJ1-1	-	TRBD1	TRBV7-2	TGTGCCAGCAGCTTTGACAGGGGAAGGTCGAACACTGAAGCTTTCTTT	CASSFDRGRSNTEAFF